This note documents a single TCR beta chain sequence. Its antigen is undetermined. Clones were read by immunoSEQ multiplex PCR, and TCRdb kept only the in-frame ones, dropping some. This repertoire shows 150,000 or so clones, about 91% found once; its top ten account for around 2.2%. This sample was included in a study of T cell responses to AZD1222 COVID-19 vaccine. Whole-study results and caveats: Only six people who got AZD1222 tested seropositive at baseline.

V gave up 2 bases and J gave up 1 base, with 5 bases separating them. Germline V gene sequence: CDR1 MNHEY, CDR2 SVGAGI. The CDR3 contains 13 residues. This sample comprised peripheral blood, obtained on day 0 of AZD1222 vaccination. The chain is built from TRBV6-5 and TRBJ1-1, with a weak D call TRBD1 (5 bases). The TCR originated in an adult in good health. The CDR3 nucleotides are TGTGCCAGCAGTTACGACAGGAACACTGAAGCTTTCTTT. Its protein product is CASSYDRNTEAFF.